These 5 T cell receptor beta chains were sequenced from one sample in a study of T cell repertoires in cytomegalovirus infection. For these TCRs, the target antigens are not known. TCRdb itself ran the reads through MiXCR, one entry per CDR3 protein. This table has 380,000 or so distinct CDR3 sequences, about 34% appearing once. Specimen: cultured PBMCs, collected from culture after CMV antigen stimulation. The source is a human donor in good health (CMV status not recorded). Some clones in this sample may be carry-over from other donors' samples.

This clonotype was seen more than once but under ten times. CDR3 nucleotides: TGTGCCAGCAGCCGGACTAGCGGAAACTACAATGAGCAGTTCTTC. Translating it yields CASSRTSGNYNEQFF. The chain couples TRBV7-9 to TRBJ2-1, with 10 bases aligning to TRBD2. The ends lost 5 bases at V and 3 bases at J; junction bases unmatched: 4. Per germline, CDR1 SEHNR and CDR2 FQNEAQ (reference sequence). The CDR3 spans 15 residues.

This clonotype occurred a few times. The chain uses TRBV7-8 and TRBJ2-7; TRBD2 aligns across 7 bases. The trim removed 1 base at V and 13 bases at J, leaving 4 bases unmatched. The CDR3 covers 11 residues. The V gene's germline CDR1 is SGHVS and CDR2 FQNEAQ. CDR3 coding DNA: TGTGCCAGCAGCTTAGGCGGGAGCACCTACGTC. Encoded protein: CASSLGGSTYV.

This clonotype has a handful of counts. This chain uses TRBV7-6 with TRBJ2-5; no definite D call. The CDR3 spans 15 residues. V lost 5 bases to trimming and J lost 0 bases, with 13 bases between them. Germline CDR1 reads SGHVS; CDR2 reads FNYEAQ. CDR3 loop: CASSPRTVDQETQYF. CDR3 coding DNA: TGTGCCAGCAGCCCGAGGACGGTGGACCAAGAGACCCAGTACTTC.

The rearrangement uses TRBV6-2 or TRBV6-3 and TRBJ1-6; D unclear. Trimming removed 6 bases at V and 0 bases at J, with 6 bases between. CDR1 MNHEY and CDR2 SVGEGT come from the germline V gene. This CDR3 has 14 amino acids. As DNA, the CDR3 is TGTGCCAGCAGAGGAGGCTCCTATAATTCACCCCTCCACTTT. Its protein is CASRGGSYNSPLHF.

In nucleotides, the CDR3 is TGCGCCAGCAGTGAGCCCGGGATGAACACTGAAGCTTTCTTT. Its translation: CASSEPGMNTEAFF. The chain is built from TRBV10-2 and TRBJ1-1; D is uncertain. The CDR3 runs to 14 residues. V lost 2 bases, J lost 0 bases, and 7 bases lay in between. CDR1 is WSHSY, CDR2 SAAADI, per germline.